This T cell receptor (beta chain) was recovered during a study of blood T cell repertoires in COVID-19. Exposed participants encountered a COVID-19 case during the 2 weeks preceding study entry. Sequencing was performed with immunoSEQ multiplex PCR; in TCRdb, only in-frame clones are kept and a portion is missing. Among some 300,000 clones listed, about nine tenths were seen once. The material sequenced was PBMCs or T cells enriched from blood (not recorded which). This sequence was found in a woman aged 50 to 60 who had been exposed to COVID-19.

The CDR3 coding sequence is TGTGCCGGAAAACAGGGGAACACTGAAGCTTTCTTT. It translates to CAGKQGNTEAFF. The chain employs TRBV28 and TRBJ1-1; D may be TRBD1 (6 bases). Looked up from germline, CDR1 is MDHEN and CDR2 is SYDVKM. Trimming took off 11 bases at V and 1 base at J, with 11 bases between the two ends. The CDR3 runs to 12 residues.